Listed below are T cell receptor beta chains from one sample, sequenced in a study of T cell repertoires in cytomegalovirus infection. Via MiXCR, TCRdb re-called the reads, giving one row per CDR3 protein. The table shows approximately 910,000 distinct CDR3 sequences, with roughly 30% occurring only once. Their cognate antigens are unknown. The sequenced sample was cultured CD8+ T cells from PBMCs, obtained from culture after CMV antigen stimulation. The receptor set was obtained from a human donor in good health (CMV status not recorded). Some clones in this sample may be carry-over from other donors' samples. The CDR3 runs from the conserved cysteine through the conserved F or W. A D gene is named only where the DNA matches it firmly. Clone size appears in some rows only: once, few, many, or a class for an expanded clone.

clone size,D gene,J gene,V gene,CDR3 protein,CDR3 DNA
-,-,TRBJ2-7,TRBV6-1,CASSEEGSVYEQYF,TGTGCCAGCAGTGAAGAGGGCAGTGTTTACGAGCAGTACTTC
-,TRBD2,TRBJ2-3,TRBV27,CASSLRGVAGGRADTQYF,TGTGCCAGCAGTTTAAGGGGCGTAGCGGGGGGAAGGGCAGATACGCAGTATTTT
few,-,TRBJ2-2,TRBV7-9,CASRVITNTGELFF,TGTGCCAGCAGGGTAATCACGAACACCGGGGAGCTGTTTTTT
few,-,TRBJ2-2,TRBV12-3/TRBV12-4,CASSGGPGELFF,TGTGCCAGCAGTGGGGGGCCCGGGGAGCTGTTTTTT
few,-,TRBJ1-2,TRBV7-9,CASRRNNLACPFYGYTF,TGTGCCAGCAGACGGAACAATTTGGCGTGTCCCTTCTATGGCTACACCTTC
-,TRBD1,TRBJ1-2,TRBV6-5,CASRGQVGYTF,TGTGCCAGCAGGGGACAGGTTGGCTACACCTTC
-,-,TRBJ1-2,TRBV29-1,CSVEDFMSGPPEYGYTF,TGCAGCGTTGAGGACTTTATGTCAGGCCCGCCGGAGTATGGCTACACCTTC
-,-,TRBJ2-5,TRBV20-1,CSARSWGSGGETQYF,TGCAGTGCTAGATCATGGGGGTCAGGAGGCGAGACCCAGTACTTC
-,-,TRBJ2-3,TRBV7-9,CASSGRDTDTQYF,TGTGCCAGCAGCGGGCGGGACACAGATACGCAGTATTTT
few,-,TRBJ1-1,TRBV27,CASGRGGSHTEAFF,TGTGCCAGCGGTCGCGGGGGCTCACACACTGAAGCTTTCTTT
-,-,TRBJ2-1,TRBV6-6,CASTPPRATYNEQFF,TGTGCCAGCACCCCACCCCGGGCCACCTACAATGAGCAGTTCTTC
-,-,TRBJ1-1,TRBV6-6,CASSDKYRDTEAFF,TGTGCCAGCAGTGACAAATATAGGGACACTGAAGCTTTCTTT
once,-,TRBJ1-1,TRBV13,CASSLWAGGSPEAFF,TGTGCCAGCAGCTTATGGGCGGGGGGTTCCCCTGAAGCTTTCTTT
many,-,TRBJ2-5,TRBV7-8,CASSNPLRGVETQYF,TGTGCCAGCAGCAATCCTTTGAGGGGGGTAGAGACCCAGTACTTC
-,-,TRBJ1-2,TRBV7-9,CASSPQTHNYGYTF,TGTGCCAGCAGCCCTCAGACGCACAACTATGGCTACACCTTC
many,-,TRBJ2-2,TRBV7-2,CASSRLGGTTNTGELFF,TGTGCCAGCAGTCGGTTGGGCGGGACCACGAACACCGGGGAGCTGTTTTTT
few,TRBD1,TRBJ1-5,TRBV12-3/TRBV12-4,CASSYIRTGYYSNQPQHF,TGTGCCAGCAGCTACATCAGGACAGGCTATTATAGCAATCAGCCCCAGCATTTT
-,TRBD2,TRBJ2-1,TRBV28,CASSLFGTSGGGAYNEQFF,TGTGCCAGCAGTTTATTCGGGACTAGCGGGGGGGGGGCCTACAATGAGCAGTTCTTC
once,TRBD2,TRBJ2-1,TRBV12-3/TRBV12-4,CASSLGGTSGAPSSYNEQFF,TGTGCCAGCAGTTTAGGGGGGACTAGCGGGGCCCCTAGCTCCTACAATGAGCAGTTCTTC
many,-,TRBJ2-1,TRBV7-2,CASGMGELYNEQFF,TGTGCCAGCGGGATGGGTGAGCTCTACAATGAGCAGTTCTTC
-,-,TRBJ2-7,TRBV6-8,CASSYVSASSYEQYF,TGTGCCAGCAGTTACGTTTCAGCCTCCTCCTACGAGCAGTACTTC
many,-,TRBJ1-1,TRBV4-1,CASSPISGTEAFF,TGCGCCAGCAGCCCAATCTCCGGAACTGAAGCTTTCTTT
-,-,TRBJ2-7,TRBV4-1,CASSQLGTIPFYEQYF,TGCGCCAGCAGCCAACTAGGGACAATTCCTTTCTACGAGCAGTACTTC
-,TRBD1,TRBJ2-7,TRBV29-1,CSVTGQTVYEQYF,TGCAGCGTTACGGGACAGACGGTCTACGAGCAGTACTTC
-,TRBD1,TRBJ2-3,TRBV9,CASSVYQGADTQYF,TGTGCCAGCAGCGTTTACCAGGGGGCAGATACGCAGTATTTT
-,-,TRBJ1-2,TRBV19,CASRDWSTSNYGYTF,TGTGCCAGCCGGGACTGGTCGACTTCTAACTATGGCTACACCTTC
-,TRBD2,TRBJ2-2,TRBV7-8,CASSTYGLAGPNTGELFF,TGTGCCAGCAGCACTTACGGACTAGCGGGACCGAACACCGGGGAGCTGTTTTTT
-,TRBD1,TRBJ1-6,TRBV18,CASSLDRGRLNSPLHF,TGTGCCAGCTCACTGGACAGGGGGCGATTGAATTCACCCCTCCACTTT
-,-,TRBJ2-1,TRBV4-1,CASSQDNDGEQFF,TGCGCCAGCAGCCAAGATAACGACGGTGAGCAGTTCTTC
few,-,TRBJ2-1,TRBV7-9,CASSPRGSPYNEQFF,TGTGCCAGCAGCCCTCGGGGTAGTCCCTACAATGAGCAGTTCTTC
many,-,TRBJ2-3,TRBV7-2,CASSLKRTIHTDTQYF,TGTGCCAGCAGCTTAAAAAGGACTATCCACACAGATACGCAGTATTTT
many,-,TRBJ1-2,TRBV7-9,CASSLAGFGPHVEYGYTF,TGTGCCAGCAGCTTAGCGGGATTTGGACCCCATGTGGAGTATGGCTACACCTTC
many,TRBD1,TRBJ2-7,TRBV7-2,CASAPGTGTYEQYF,TGTGCCAGCGCCCCCGGGACAGGGACCTACGAGCAGTACTTC
few,TRBD1,TRBJ1-1,TRBV11-2,CASSLGTGGANTEAFF,TGTGCCAGCAGCTTAGGGACAGGGGGGGCGAACACTGAAGCTTTCTTT
-,-,TRBJ2-5,TRBV2,CASLGTRETQYF,TGTGCCAGCTTGGGGACGAGGGAGACCCAGTACTTC
many,-,TRBJ1-5,TRBV6-1,CASRSIDRSNQPQHF,TGTGCCAGCAGATCTATCGACAGAAGCAATCAGCCCCAGCATTTT
-,-,TRBJ1-4,TRBV7-9,CASSLRREGLAEKLFF,TGTGCCAGCAGCTTAAGGCGGGAGGGGCTGGCTGAAAAACTGTTTTTT
-,-,TRBJ1-6,TRBV4-2,CASSQEGTRNSPLHF,TGTGCCAGCAGCCAAGAAGGGACAAGGAATTCACCCCTCCACTTT
-,-,TRBJ2-7,TRBV5-4,CASSLGFGEPGTYEQYF,TGTGCCAGCAGCTTGGGTTTTGGCGAGCCTGGGACCTACGAGCAGTACTTC
few,-,TRBJ2-3,TRBV12-5,CASGLATDTQYF,TGTGCTAGTGGTTTGGCCACAGATACGCAGTATTTT
-,-,TRBJ1-1,TRBV28,CANSLRITNTEAFF,TGTGCCAACAGTTTACGAATAACGAACACTGAAGCTTTCTTT
-,-,TRBJ1-1,TRBV12-3/TRBV12-4,CASSQSRTEAFF,TGTGCCAGCAGTCAGAGTAGAACTGAAGCTTTCTTT
many,-,TRBJ2-1,TRBV7-8,CASSLSSGWEQFF,TGTGCCAGCAGCTTGTCCTCGGGGTGGGAGCAGTTCTTC
few,-,TRBJ2-7,TRBV4-1,CASSQDRATYEQYF,TGCGCCAGCAGCCAAGACAGGGCTACCTACGAGCAGTACTTC
few,-,TRBJ2-1,TRBV5-4,CASSLDFEQFF,TGTGCCAGCAGCCTGGACTTTGAGCAGTTCTTC
once,-,TRBJ2-1,TRBV29-1,CSVEFGARRYNEQFF,TGCAGCGTTGAATTCGGGGCTAGGCGCTACAATGAGCAGTTCTTC
many,-,TRBJ1-2,TRBV6-1,CASGGTTWAYGYTF,TGTGCCAGCGGTGGGACAACCTGGGCCTATGGCTACACCTTC
-,-,TRBJ2-7,TRBV27,CASSLRGRAEQYF,TGTGCCAGCAGTTTGAGGGGCAGAGCCGAGCAGTACTTC
many,-,TRBJ1-5,TRBV14,CASSPRGYNQPQHF,TGTGCCAGCAGTCCGCGGGGTTACAATCAGCCCCAGCATTTT
few,-,TRBJ1-1,TRBV6-6,CASSGWEGGNTEAFF,TGTGCCAGCAGTGGGTGGGAGGGCGGGAACACTGAAGCTTTCTTT
few,TRBD1,TRBJ2-6,TRBV6-5,CASSYSAGTGTPGANVLTF,TGTGCCAGCAGTTACTCGGCCGGGACAGGGACCCCTGGGGCCAACGTCCTGACTTTC
many,-,TRBJ1-2,TRBV7-9,CASSLEQGYGYTF,TGTGCCAGCAGCTTAGAACAGGGATATGGCTACACCTTC
many,-,TRBJ2-5,TRBV6-2/TRBV6-3,CASKSIRDTDETQYF,TGTGCCAGCAAATCAATCCGGGACACAGACGAGACCCAGTACTTC
few,TRBD2,TRBJ2-1,TRBV27,CASKVAGTHNEQFF,TGTGCCAGCAAGGTAGCGGGGACCCACAATGAGCAGTTCTTC